This is a list of T cell receptor beta chains from one sample in a study of technical replicates of blood from a few donors. The protocol was immunoSEQ multiplex PCR, while the TCRdb copy is restricted to in-frame clones and leaves out a portion. The sample holds roughly 57,000 clones; 90% to 95% are singletons and the top ten take about 3%. The material sequenced was PBMCs. The origin of the receptors is a human donor in good health. Some clones in this sample may be carry-over from other donors' samples. The CDR3 runs from the conserved cysteine through the conserved F or W. The D gene is left open where the match is weak.

v_gene	j_gene	d_gene	CDR3nt	CDR3aa
TRBV9	TRBJ2-2	TRBD1	TGTGCCAGCAGCGTAGGCGTGAGACAGGGGGGGACCGGGGAGCTGTTTTTT	CASSVGVRQGGTGELFF
TRBV5-1	TRBJ2-5	TRBD1	TGCGCCAGTACCCCGGGACAGGGGTTAGGGACCCAGTACTTC	CASTPGQGLGTQYF
TRBV11-2	TRBJ2-7	-	TGTGCCAGCAGCTGGAGTGAGGAATACGAGCAGTACTTC	CASSWSEEYEQYF
TRBV4-3	TRBJ1-1	TRBD1	TGCGCCAGCAGCCAACGAACGTTGGGACAGGGGATGAACACTGAAGCTTTCTTT	CASSQRTLGQGMNTEAFF
TRBV6-5	TRBJ1-3	-	TGTGCCAGCAGCTCCGGAGGAGGAACTGGAAACACCATATATTTT	CASSSGGGTGNTIYF
TRBV6-5	TRBJ2-5	-	TGTGCCAGCACCGCGGGACAGCCAAAGACCCAGTACTTC	CASTAGQPKTQYF
TRBV4-3	TRBJ2-5	-	TGCGCCAGCAGCCAAGGGGCGGGAAGGGTCGAGACCCAGTACTTC	CASSQGAGRVETQYF
TRBV29-1	TRBJ2-1	TRBD1	TGCAGCGTGTTAGGGGGCCACAATGAGCAGTTCTTC	CSVLGGHNEQFF
TRBV29-1	TRBJ1-1	TRBD1	TGCAGCGCCGGACAGGGAATGAACACTGAAGCTTTCTTT	CSAGQGMNTEAFF
TRBV7-3	TRBJ2-5	-	TGTGCCAGCAGCACAGGGACCCAAGAGACCCAGTACTTC	CASSTGTQETQYF